This TCR beta chain was identified in a study of shared clonotypes between healthy human individuals. General observations from the study: Memory subsets generally showed smaller estimated richness than naive subsets did.

Only in-frame clones appear in the TCRdb table, and some are missing; sequencing was by immunoSEQ multiplex PCR. This sample yields approximately 640,000 clones, of which 80% to 95% are seen a single time; 30% to 40% belongs to the top ten. Concerning this clone itself: Antigen specificity is unknown.

CDR3 length equals 17 residues. Germline CDR1 and CDR2: SGHAT and FQNNGV. V shed 3 bases and J 11 bases; nucleotides not matched to a gene: 18. The TCR comes from a man between 18 and 35 years old in good health. Some clones in this sample may be carry-over from other donors' samples. The chain employs TRBV11-2 and TRBJ2-1; TRBD2 matches 8 bases. Sequenced sample: memory CD8+ T cells from PBMCs. As for subset: CD45RO+ cells pooled with CCR7-negative TemRA cells. The CDR3 reads CASSFGRTSSDSDKQFF. The CDR3 region has the DNA TGTGCCAGCAGCTTCGGACGGACTAGCTCGGATTCGGATAAGCAGTTCTTC.